This entry lists 10 T cell receptor beta chains sequenced from one sample in a study of blood T cell repertoires in COVID-19. The method was immunoSEQ multiplex PCR; TCRdb's version includes in-frame clones alone and lacks a portion of them. The repertoire holds about 75,000 clones, with roughly 86% as singletons. The material sequenced was peripheral blood. These receptors were obtained from a woman aged 45-65 years with acute or convalescent COVID-19.

The V call is TRBV5-1, the J call TRBJ2-7, with 7 bases fitting TRBD2. Per germline, CDR1 SGHRS and CDR2 YFSETQ. J was trimmed by 3 bases and V by 4 bases; bases with no gene match: 10. The CDR3 has 15 residues. The CDR3: CASSPGLDSFYEQYF. Written as DNA, the CDR3 is TGCGCCAGCAGCCCCGGACTAGATTCATTCTACGAGCAGTACTTC.

This chain joins TRBV5-4 and TRBJ1-1; D remains unclear. CDR1 and CDR2 (germline): SGHNT, YYREEE (reference sequence). CDR3 length equals 14 residues. Trimming took 2 bases from V and 1 from J, leaving 9 bases between them. This CDR3 is CASSLGGWNTEAFF. The CDR3 DNA reads TGTGCCAGCAGCTTAGGAGGATGGAACACTGAAGCTTTCTTT.

This chain uses TRBV6-2 or TRBV6-3 with TRBJ2-2; no clear D. The CDR3 consists of 14 residues. Trimming removed 2 bases from V and 2 bases from J, with 6 bases in between. Germline V CDR1 and CDR2: MNHEY, SVGEGT. The CDR3 DNA is TGTGCCAGCAGTTACCTGGCTAACACCGGGGAGCTGTTTTTT. Protein: CASSYLANTGELFF.

This chain links TRBV7-3 with TRBJ2-7, with 9 bases identical to TRBD1. Per the germline V gene, CDR1 is SGHTA and CDR2 is FQGTGA. There are 15 residues in the CDR3. With V trimmed by 3 bases and J by 3 bases, 6 bases remained unmatched. For the CDR3, the DNA is TGTGCCAGCAGCTTCGGGACAGGGTTAGGCTACGAGCAGTACTTC. Protein sequence: CASSFGTGLGYEQYF.

The chain uses TRBV28 and TRBJ2-2; D may be TRBD2 (6 bases). V was pared by 7 bases and J by 3 bases, with 9 bases between. The CDR3 loop spans 13 amino acids. The germline gives CDR1 MDHEN, CDR2 SYDVKM. CDR3 region: CASMTGDTGELFF. The DNA for the CDR3 is TGTGCCAGCATGACGGGAGACACCGGGGAGCTGTTTTTT.

This clone was found once. This rearrangement joins TRBV7-2 to TRBJ2-7, with 7 bases identical to TRBD2. Trimming removed 2 bases from V and 4 bases from J; junction bases left unmatched: 5. The CDR3 loop spans 14 amino acids. Germline CDR1 and CDR2: SGHTA and FQGNSA. CDR3 residues: CASSLNAGEYEQYF. As DNA, the CDR3 is TGTGCCAGCAGCTTAAATGCGGGAGAATACGAGCAGTACTTC.

V is TRBV4-2 and J is TRBJ1-3; D unclear. Between the trimmed V and J ends, which lost 4 bases and 0 bases, there was a span of 16 bases. This CDR3 has 17 amino acids. Germline CDR1 and CDR2: LGHNA and YNFKEQ. CDR3 amino acids: CASSPYGEGTSGNTIYF. The CDR3, as DNA: TGTGCCAGCAGCCCCTACGGTGAGGGTACCTCTGGAAACACCATATATTTT.

This chain uses TRBV6-1 with TRBJ2-7, with a tentative D call TRBD1 (6 bases). The CDR3 is 15 amino acids. Germline CDR1 reads MNHNS; CDR2 reads SASEGT. Trimming left V 1 base short and J 1 base short, with 11 bases between. The CDR3 bases are TGTGCCAGCAGTGAAGGGACAGCACTTTCCTACGAGCAGTACTTC. Its protein is CASSEGTALSYEQYF.

The CDR3 is CASSRGRGLVETQYF. For the CDR3, the DNA is TGTGCCAGCAGTCGGGGGAGAGGCTTAGTCGAGACCCAGTACTTC. The chain employs TRBV9 and TRBJ2-5; maybe TRBD2 (6 bases). CDR3 length: 15 amino acids. Germline CDR1 is SGDLS and CDR2 is YYNGEE. The germline V and J ends were trimmed by 5 bases and 5 bases, with 19 bases remaining between them.

V usage is TRBV7-2 and J usage is TRBJ2-1; the match to TRBD2 covers 9 bases. From germline, CDR1 is SGHTA and CDR2 FQGNSA. CDR3 length: 15 amino acids. The ends lost 5 bases at V and 5 bases at J; junction bases unmatched: 7. This chain's CDR3 is CASSRTSAGNNEQFF. For the CDR3, the DNA is TGTGCCAGCAGCCGGACTAGCGCGGGGAACAATGAGCAGTTCTTC. The whole variable domain, remainder taken from reference TRBV7-2 and TRBJ2-1, is GAGVSQSPSNKVTEKGKDVELRCDPISGHTALYWYRQSLGQGLEFLIYFQGNSAPDKSGLPSDRFSAERTGGSVSTLTIQRTQQEDSAVYLCASSRTSAGNNEQFFGPGTRLTVL.